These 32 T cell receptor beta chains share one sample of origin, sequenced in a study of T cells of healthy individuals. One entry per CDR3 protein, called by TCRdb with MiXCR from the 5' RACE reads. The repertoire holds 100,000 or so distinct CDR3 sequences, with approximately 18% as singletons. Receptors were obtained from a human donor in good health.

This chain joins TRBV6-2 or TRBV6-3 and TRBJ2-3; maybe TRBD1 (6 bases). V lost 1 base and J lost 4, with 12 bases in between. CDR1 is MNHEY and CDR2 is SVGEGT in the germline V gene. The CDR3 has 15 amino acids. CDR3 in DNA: TGTGCCAGCAGTTACTGGGCAGGGGACCCAGATACGCAGTATTTT. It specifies CASSYWAGDPDTQYF.

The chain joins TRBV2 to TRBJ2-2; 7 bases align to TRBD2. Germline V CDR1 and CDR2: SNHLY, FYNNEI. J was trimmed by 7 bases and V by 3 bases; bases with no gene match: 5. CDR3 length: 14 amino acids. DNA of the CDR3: TGTGCCAGCAGTGAGCGGGAGAGGGTCGGGGAGCTGTTTTTT. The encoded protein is CASSERERVGELFF.

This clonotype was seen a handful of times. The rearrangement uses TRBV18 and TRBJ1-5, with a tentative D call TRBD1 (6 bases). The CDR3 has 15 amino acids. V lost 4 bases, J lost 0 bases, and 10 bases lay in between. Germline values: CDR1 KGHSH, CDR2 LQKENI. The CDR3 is CASSLGQNSNQPQHF. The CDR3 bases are TGTGCCAGCTCACTCGGACAGAATAGCAATCAGCCCCAGCATTTT.

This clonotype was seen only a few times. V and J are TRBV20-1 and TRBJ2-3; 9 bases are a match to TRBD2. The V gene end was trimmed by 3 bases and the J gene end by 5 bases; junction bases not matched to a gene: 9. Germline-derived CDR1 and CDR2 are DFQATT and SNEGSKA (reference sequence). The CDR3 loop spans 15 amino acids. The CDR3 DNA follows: TGCAGTGCTAGTTTGGGTAGCGGGGGAGGAGATACGCAGTATTTT. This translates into CSASLGSGGGDTQYF.

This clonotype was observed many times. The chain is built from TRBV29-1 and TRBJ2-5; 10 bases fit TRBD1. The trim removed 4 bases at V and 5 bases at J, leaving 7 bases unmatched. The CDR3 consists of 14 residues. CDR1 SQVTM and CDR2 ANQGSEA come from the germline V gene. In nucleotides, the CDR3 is TGCAGCGTTGCTCGGGACAGGGGAGTCGAGACCCAGTACTTC. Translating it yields CSVARDRGVETQYF. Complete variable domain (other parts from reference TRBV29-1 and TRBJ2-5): SAVISQKPSRDICQRGTSLTIQCQVDSQVTMMFWYRQQPGQSLTLIATANQGSEATYESGFVIDKFPISRPNLTFSTLTVSNMSPEDSSIYLCSVARDRGVETQYFGPGTRLLVL.

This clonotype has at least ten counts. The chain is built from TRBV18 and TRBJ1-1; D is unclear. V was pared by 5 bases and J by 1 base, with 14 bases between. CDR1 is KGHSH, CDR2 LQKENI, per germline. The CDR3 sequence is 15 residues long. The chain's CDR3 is CASSSPANRNTEAFF. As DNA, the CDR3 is TGTGCCAGCTCATCGCCGGCCAACCGGAACACTGAAGCTTTCTTT.

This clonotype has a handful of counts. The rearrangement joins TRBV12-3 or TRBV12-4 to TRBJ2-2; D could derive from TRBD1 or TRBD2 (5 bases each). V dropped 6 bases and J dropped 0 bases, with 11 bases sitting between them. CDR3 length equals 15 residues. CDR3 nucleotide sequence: TGTGCCAGCAGCCGAATGGGGGCGAACACCGGGGAGCTGTTTTTT. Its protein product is CASSRMGANTGELFF.

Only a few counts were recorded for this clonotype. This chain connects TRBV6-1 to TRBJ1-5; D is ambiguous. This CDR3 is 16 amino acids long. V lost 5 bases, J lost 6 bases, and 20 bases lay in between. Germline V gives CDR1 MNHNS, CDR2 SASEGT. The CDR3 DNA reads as TGTGCCAGCAGTTTCACACCTCAGGTATCCAGTCAGCCCCAGCATTTT. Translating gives CASSFTPQVSSQPQHF.

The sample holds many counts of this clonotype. For the CDR3, the DNA is TGCAGTGCTAGAGATATGCGGGGGGCCTACGAGCAGTACTTC. Amino acid sequence: CSARDMRGAYEQYF. The chain is built from TRBV20-1 and TRBJ2-7, with TRBD2 matching 8 bases. The CDR3 spans 14 residues. The ends lost 0 bases at V and 2 bases at J; junction bases unmatched: 3. Germline CDR1 DFQATT, CDR2 SNEGSKA (reference sequence).

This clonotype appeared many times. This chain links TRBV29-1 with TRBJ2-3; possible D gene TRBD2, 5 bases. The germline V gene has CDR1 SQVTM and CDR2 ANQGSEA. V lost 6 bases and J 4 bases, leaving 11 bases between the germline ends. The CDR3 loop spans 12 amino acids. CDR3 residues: CSVTPGSDTQYF. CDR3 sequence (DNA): TGCAGCGTGACTCCGGGGTCAGATACGCAGTATTTT.

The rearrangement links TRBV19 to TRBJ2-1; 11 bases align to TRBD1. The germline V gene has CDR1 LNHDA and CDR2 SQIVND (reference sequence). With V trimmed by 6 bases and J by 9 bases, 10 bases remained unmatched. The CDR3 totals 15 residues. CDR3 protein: CASRSPGQGGFEQFF. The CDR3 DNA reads TGTGCCAGTAGATCACCGGGACAGGGGGGTTTTGAGCAGTTCTTC.

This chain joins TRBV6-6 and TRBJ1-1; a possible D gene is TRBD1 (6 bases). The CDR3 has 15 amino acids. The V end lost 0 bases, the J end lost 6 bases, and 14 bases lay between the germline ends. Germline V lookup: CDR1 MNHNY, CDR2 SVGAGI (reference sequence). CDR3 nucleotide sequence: TGTGCCAGCAGTTACTCGACCCAGGGGAGCGCTGAAGCTTTCTTT. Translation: CASSYSTQGSAEAFF.

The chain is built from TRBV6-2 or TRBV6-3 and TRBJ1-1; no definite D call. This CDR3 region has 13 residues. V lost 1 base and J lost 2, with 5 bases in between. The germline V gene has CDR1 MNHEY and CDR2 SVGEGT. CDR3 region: CASSYWSNTEAFF. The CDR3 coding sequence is TGTGCCAGCAGTTACTGGAGTAACACTGAAGCTTTCTTT.

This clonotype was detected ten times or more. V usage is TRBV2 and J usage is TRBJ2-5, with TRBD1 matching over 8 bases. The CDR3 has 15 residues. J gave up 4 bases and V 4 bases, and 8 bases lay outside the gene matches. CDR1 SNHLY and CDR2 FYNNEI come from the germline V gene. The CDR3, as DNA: TGTGCCAGCAGTGCAAATGGACAGGGCCCAGAGACCCAGTACTTC. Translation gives CASSANGQGPETQYF. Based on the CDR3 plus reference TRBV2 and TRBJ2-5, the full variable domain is EPEVTQTPSHQVTQMGQEVILRCVPISNHLYFYWYRQILGQKVEFLVSFYNNEISEKSEIFDDQFSVERPDGSNFTLKIRSTKLEDSAMYFCASSANGQGPETQYFGPGTRLLVL.

Here the CDR3 reads CASSPVSTGHSYEQYF. The CDR3 nucleotides read TGTGCCAGCTCACCCGTCAGTACAGGTCACTCCTACGAGCAGTACTTC. This chain links TRBV18 with TRBJ2-7, with a tentative D call TRBD1 (5 bases). Germline CDR1 is KGHSH and CDR2 is LQKENI. This CDR3 is 16 amino acids long. The germline V and J ends were trimmed by 3 bases and 0 bases, with 15 bases remaining between them.

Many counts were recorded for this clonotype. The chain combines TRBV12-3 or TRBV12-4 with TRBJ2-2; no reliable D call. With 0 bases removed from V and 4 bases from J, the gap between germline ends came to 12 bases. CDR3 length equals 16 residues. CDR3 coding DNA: TGTGCCAGCAGTTTAGCCCCAGACGGAACCACCGGGGAGCTGTTTTTT. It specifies CASSLAPDGTTGELFF.

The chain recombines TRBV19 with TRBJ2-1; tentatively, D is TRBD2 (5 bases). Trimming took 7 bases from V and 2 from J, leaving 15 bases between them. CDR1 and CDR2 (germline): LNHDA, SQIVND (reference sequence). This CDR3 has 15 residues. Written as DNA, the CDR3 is TGTGCCAGTAAAGGATCGGGATCGACCTACAATGAGCAGTTCTTC. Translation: CASKGSGSTYNEQFF.

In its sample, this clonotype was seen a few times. Here the CDR3 DNA reads TGCGCCAGCAGCATAGACCCCTCTGGGGCCAACGTCCTGACTTTC. Its translation is CASSIDPSGANVLTF. V is TRBV5-1 and J is TRBJ2-6; D ambiguous. Trimming stripped 4 bases from V and 0 bases from J, with 8 bases between. Germline lookup yields CDR1 SGHRS and CDR2 YFSETQ. This CDR3 spans 15 amino acids. Based on the CDR3 plus reference TRBV5-1 and TRBJ2-6, the full variable domain is KAGVTQTPRYLIKTRGQQVTLSCSPISGHRSVSWYQQTPGQGLQFLFEYFSETQRNKGNFPGRFSGRQFSNSRSEMNVSTLELGDSALYLCASSIDPSGANVLTFGAGSRLTVL.

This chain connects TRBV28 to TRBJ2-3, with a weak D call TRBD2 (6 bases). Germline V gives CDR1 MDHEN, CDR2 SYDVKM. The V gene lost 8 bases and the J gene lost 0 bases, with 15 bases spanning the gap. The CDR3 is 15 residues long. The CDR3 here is CASGHWRVSTDTQYF. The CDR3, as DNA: TGTGCCAGCGGACATTGGAGGGTTAGCACAGATACGCAGTATTTT. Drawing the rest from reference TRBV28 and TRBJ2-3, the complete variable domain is DVKVTQSSRYLVKRTGEKVFLECVQDMDHENMFWYRQDPGLGLRLIYFSYDVKMKEKGDIPEGYSVSREKKERFSLILESASTNQTSMYLCASGHWRVSTDTQYFGPGTRLTVL.

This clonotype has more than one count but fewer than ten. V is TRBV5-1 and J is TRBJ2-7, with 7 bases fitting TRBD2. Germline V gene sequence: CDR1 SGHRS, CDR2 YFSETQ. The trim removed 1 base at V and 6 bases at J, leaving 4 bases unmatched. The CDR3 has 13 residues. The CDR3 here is CASSLWEGREQYF. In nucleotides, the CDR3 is TGCGCCAGCAGCTTGTGGGAGGGCCGCGAGCAGTACTTC.

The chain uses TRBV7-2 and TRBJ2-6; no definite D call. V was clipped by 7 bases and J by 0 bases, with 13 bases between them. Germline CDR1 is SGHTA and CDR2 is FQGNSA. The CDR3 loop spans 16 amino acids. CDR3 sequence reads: CASTHWAPSGANVLTF. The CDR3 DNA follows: TGTGCCAGCACCCACTGGGCCCCCTCTGGGGCCAACGTCCTGACTTTC.

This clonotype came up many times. CDR3: CASSGGEGRAGNTIYF. CDR3 nucleotides: TGCGCCAGCAGCGGGGGAGAGGGACGGGCTGGAAACACCATATATTTT. The chain has TRBV4-1 and TRBJ1-3, with D perhaps TRBD1 (5 bases). V lost 5 bases to trimming and J lost 2 bases, with 16 bases between them. Germline V gene data show CDR1 as MGHRA and CDR2 as YSYEKL. This CDR3 is built from 16 residues.

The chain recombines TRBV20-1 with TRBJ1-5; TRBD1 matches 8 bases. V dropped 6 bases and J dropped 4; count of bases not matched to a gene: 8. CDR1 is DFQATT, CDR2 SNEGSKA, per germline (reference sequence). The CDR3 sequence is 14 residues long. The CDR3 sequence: CSALATGDNQPQHF. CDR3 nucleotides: TGCAGTGCCCTAGCGACAGGGGATAATCAGCCCCAGCATTTT.

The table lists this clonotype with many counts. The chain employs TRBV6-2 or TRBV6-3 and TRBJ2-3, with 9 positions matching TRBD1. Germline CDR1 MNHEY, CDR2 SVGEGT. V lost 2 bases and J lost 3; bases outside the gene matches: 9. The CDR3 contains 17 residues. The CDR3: CASSYTPGQGFTDTQYF. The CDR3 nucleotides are TGTGCCAGCAGTTACACGCCGGGACAGGGATTTACAGATACGCAGTATTTT.

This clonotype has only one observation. CDR3 sequence reads: CASSLLRSSYNSPLHF. The DNA of the CDR3 is TGTGCCAGCAGCTTACTCAGGAGCTCCTATAATTCACCCCTCCACTTT. The rearrangement uses TRBV28 and TRBJ1-6; no definite D call. CDR1 is MDHEN, CDR2 SYDVKM, per germline. The CDR3 is 16 amino acids. V shed 6 bases and J shed 0 bases, with 12 bases lying between them.

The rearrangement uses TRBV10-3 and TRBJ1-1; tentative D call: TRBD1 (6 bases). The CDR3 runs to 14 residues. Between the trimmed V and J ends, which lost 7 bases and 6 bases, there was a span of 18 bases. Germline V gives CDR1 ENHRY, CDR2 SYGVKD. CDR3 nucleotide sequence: TGTGCCATCACCCAGAGGGGGGGAATTGCTGAAGCTTTCTTT. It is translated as CAITQRGGIAEAFF.

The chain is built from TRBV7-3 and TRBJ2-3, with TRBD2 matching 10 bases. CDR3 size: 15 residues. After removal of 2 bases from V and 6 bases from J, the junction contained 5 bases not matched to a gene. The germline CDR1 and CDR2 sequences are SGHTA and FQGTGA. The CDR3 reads CASSLSLAGIDTQYF. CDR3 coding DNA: TGTGCCAGCAGCTTATCACTAGCGGGAATTGATACGCAGTATTTT.

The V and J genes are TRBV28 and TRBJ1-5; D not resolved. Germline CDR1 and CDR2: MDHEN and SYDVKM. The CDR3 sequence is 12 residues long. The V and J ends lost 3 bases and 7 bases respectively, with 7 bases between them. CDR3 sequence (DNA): TGTGCCAGCAGTTTCTCGGGCCAGCCCCAGCATTTT. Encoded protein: CASSFSGQPQHF.

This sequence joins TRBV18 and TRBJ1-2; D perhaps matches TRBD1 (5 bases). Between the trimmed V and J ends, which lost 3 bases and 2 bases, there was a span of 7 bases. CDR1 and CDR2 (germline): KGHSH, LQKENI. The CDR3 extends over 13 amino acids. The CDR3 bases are TGTGCCAGCTCACCCCGGGACAACTATGGCTACACCTTC. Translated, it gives CASSPRDNYGYTF. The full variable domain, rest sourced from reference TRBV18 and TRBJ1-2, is NAGVMQNPRHLVRRRGQEARLRCSPMKGHSHVYWYRQLPEEGLKFMVYLQKENIIDESGMPKERFSAEFPKEGPSILRIQQVVRGDSAAYFCASSPRDNYGYTFGSGTRLTVV.

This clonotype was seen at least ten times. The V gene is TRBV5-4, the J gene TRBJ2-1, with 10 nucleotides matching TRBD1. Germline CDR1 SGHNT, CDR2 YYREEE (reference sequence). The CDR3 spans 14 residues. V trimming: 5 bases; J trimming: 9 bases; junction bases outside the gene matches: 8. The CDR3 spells CASSRDRGSSEQFF. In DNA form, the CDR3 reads TGTGCCAGCAGTCGGGACAGGGGTTCTTCTGAGCAGTTCTTC.

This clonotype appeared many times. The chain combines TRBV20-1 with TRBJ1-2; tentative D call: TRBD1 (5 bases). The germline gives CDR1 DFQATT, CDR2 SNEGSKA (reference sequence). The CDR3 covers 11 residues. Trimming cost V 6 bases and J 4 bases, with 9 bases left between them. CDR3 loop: CSATDSYGYTF. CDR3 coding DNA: TGCAGTGCCACTGACAGCTATGGCTACACCTTC.

The CDR3: CASSEGDRWETQYF. CDR3 bases: TGTGCCAGCAGCGAGGGGGACCGGTGGGAGACCCAGTACTTC. The chain is built from TRBV6-5 and TRBJ2-5, with a tentative D call TRBD1 (6 bases). Trimming took off 6 bases at V and 5 bases at J, with 16 bases between the two ends. The germline gives CDR1 MNHEY, CDR2 SVGAGI. This CDR3 has 14 residues.